The rows below give T cell receptor beta chains drawn from one sample of a study of CD8+CD57+ T cells in acquired aplastic anemia. TCRdb reprocessed the reads with MiXCR, giving one entry per CDR3 protein. This table holds around 190,000 distinct CDR3 sequences, approximately 57% found once. Source material: sorted CD4+, CD8+, or CD8+CD57+ T cells (not recorded which) from PBMCs. These receptors came from a human donor in good health. Both conserved end residues are part of each CDR3. The D gene is left open where the match is weak. Clone size is not always given. Where it is, it says once, few, many or a class for expanded clones.

>TRBJ2-5|TRBV7-7|NA|TRBD1
TGTGCCAGCAGCCCAGGGACAGGGCAAGAGACCCAGTACTTC
CASSPGTGQETQYF
>TRBJ2-1|TRBV24-1|once|TRBD2
TGTGCCACCAGTGATTTGGGAGGACTAGCGGGAGGCCACAATGAGCAGTTCTTC
CATSDLGGLAGGHNEQFF
>TRBJ2-3|TRBV25-1|NA|TRBD2
TGTGCCAGCAGTGAACTAGCGGGGGCAAATACGCAGTATTTT
CASSELAGANTQYF
>TRBJ2-7|TRBV18|few|TRBD1
TGTGCCAGCTCACACGGACAGGGAACCCCTTACGAGCAGTACTTC
CASSHGQGTPYEQYF
>TRBJ2-7|TRBV29-1|NA|NA
TGCAGCGTTGAAGATCCCCCGGGGGTCGGGCAGCACTTC
CSVEDPPGVGQHF
>TRBJ1-3|TRBV15|once|NA
TGTGCCACCAGCACAGGACGGGTTGTCTCTGGAAACACCATATATTTT
CATSTGRVVSGNTIYF
>TRBJ1-6|TRBV7-2|NA|NA
TGTGCCAGCAGCAAGGGACGCCTGGGGCATTCACCCCTCCACTTT
CASSKGRLGHSPLHF
>TRBJ2-1|TRBV13|once|NA
TGTGCCAGCTCCTCAGGCCGTTACAATGAGCAGTTCTTC
CASSSGRYNEQFF
>TRBJ1-2|TRBV7-8|few|TRBD1
TGTGCCAGCAGCTCCCATCAGGGGGGGGCAGCTGGCTACACCTTC
CASSSHQGGAAGYTF
>TRBJ2-3|TRBV20-1|NA|TRBD1
TGCAGTGCTAGCCAGGGGGCGCCCACAGATACGCAGTATTTT
CSASQGAPTDTQYF
>TRBJ2-7|TRBV5-1|NA|NA
TGCGCCAGCAGCTATGGAGTGGGCGGCACCTACGAGCAGTACTTC
CASSYGVGGTYEQYF
>TRBJ2-1|TRBV20-1|NA|NA
TGCAGTGCTAGCACAGGCAGCATCGGCTACAATGAGCAGTTCTTC
CSASTGSIGYNEQFF
>TRBJ2-7|TRBV2|few|NA
TGTGCCAGCAGTGAACAAGGGACAACCTACGAGCAGTACTTC
CASSEQGTTYEQYF
>TRBJ1-2|TRBV19|NA|NA
TGTGCCAGTAGTATCACGGGGGATATTAACTATGGCTACACCTTC
CASSITGDINYGYTF
>TRBJ1-2|TRBV7-9|many|TRBD1
TGTGCCAGCAGCTTAGCGGGACAGGGGTACTATGGCTACACCTTC
CASSLAGQGYYGYTF
>TRBJ1-1|TRBV7-9|NA|NA
TGTGCCAGCGACACATATGGGGGCGAATGGACTGAAGCTTTCTTT
CASDTYGGEWTEAFF
>TRBJ1-2|TRBV12-3/TRBV12-4|few|NA
TGTGCCAGCAGTTTAGTGGGCTACACCTTC
CASSLVGYTF
>TRBJ2-1|TRBV20-1|NA|NA
TGCAGTGCCGCAAGTTCACGGGTGAATGAGCAGTTCTTC
CSAASSRVNEQFF
>TRBJ1-1|TRBV6-1|NA|NA
TGTGCCAGCAGTTTTACGGCGGCGGGCACTGAAGCTTTCTTT
CASSFTAAGTEAFF
>TRBJ2-6|TRBV7-2|once|NA
TGTGCCAGCTTATTTGGGGATCTTAGAGCCGAAGCTTTC
CASLFGDLRAEAF
>TRBJ2-1|TRBV13|many|NA
TGTGCCAGCAGCTTAGAGCAGTTTCACAATGAGCAGTTCTTC
CASSLEQFHNEQFF
>TRBJ2-3|TRBV7-8|NA|TRBD2
TGTGCCAGCACCGCTAGCGGGGGGTGGGTCCCAGATACGCAGTATTTT
CASTASGGWVPDTQYF
>TRBJ2-7|TRBV27|many|NA
TGTGCCAGCAGTTTATCCCGGGGGCTTTTAAACGAGCAGTACTTC
CASSLSRGLLNEQYF
>TRBJ1-6|TRBV7-9|NA|NA
TGTGCCAGCAGCTTAAGGGGAATGAATAATTCACCCCTCCACTTT
CASSLRGMNNSPLHF
>TRBJ2-1|TRBV7-3|few|NA
TGTGCCAGCAGCTTAAATCAGGGAAGTGTCTATGAGCAGTTCTTC
CASSLNQGSVYEQFF
>TRBJ1-1|TRBV2|NA|NA
TGTGCCAGGGGTTATGAAGCTTTCTTT
CARGYEAFF
>TRBJ1-1|TRBV7-3|NA|NA
TGTGCCAGCAGCCCCGGAGCCGGTAGGGGTGGGGTCACTGAAGCTTTCTTT
CASSPGAGRGGVTEAFF
>TRBJ1-1|TRBV7-3|NA|TRBD1
TGTGCCAGCAGCTTATGGACAGGGGGCCATAGCACTGAAGCTTTCTTT
CASSLWTGGHSTEAFF
>TRBJ2-7|TRBV7-2|many|NA
TGTGCCAGCAGGGAACTCCCAGGGCCTAGCTCCTACGAGCAGTACTTC
CASRELPGPSSYEQYF
>TRBJ2-5|TRBV7-9|few|NA
TGTGCCAGCAGCTTGCGAGATACCATGGTCAGAGAGACCCAGTACTTC
CASSLRDTMVRETQYF
>TRBJ1-1|TRBV7-6|many|NA
TGTGCCAGCAGCTTAAGTAAGACAGTCCCCACCACTGAAGCTTTCTTT
CASSLSKTVPTTEAFF
>TRBJ2-1|TRBV10-3|NA|TRBD2
TGTGCCATCAGTGAGACAGCGGGAGACTACAATGAGCAGTTCTTC
CAISETAGDYNEQFF
>TRBJ2-5|TRBV20-1|medium-sized|NA
TGCAGTGCTCTAACTCCTCCGAGGGGGGACCAGTACTTC
CSALTPPRGDQYF
>TRBJ2-7|TRBV5-1|NA|NA
TGCGCCAGCAGCTTGGACAAGGGGAGATACGAGCAGTACTTC
CASSLDKGRYEQYF
>TRBJ1-6|TRBV5-4|few|NA
TGTGCCAGCACCGCCTTAGGTTCACCCCTCCACTTT
CASTALGSPLHF
>TRBJ1-5|TRBV9|few|TRBD1
TGTGCCAGCAGCCCAGGACAGGGGGGCAATCAGCCCCAGCATTTT
CASSPGQGGNQPQHF
>TRBJ2-7|TRBV4-1|many|TRBD2
TGCGCCAGCAGCCAGTCATCTACTAGCGGGGCGTACGAGCAGTACTTC
CASSQSSTSGAYEQYF
>TRBJ2-3|TRBV20-1|once|NA
TGCAGTGCTAGAGATCTAGCGCGGGGTTCAGATACGCAGTATTTT
CSARDLARGSDTQYF
>TRBJ1-1|TRBV10-3|NA|NA
TGTGCCATCAGCCTAGGAGGGGGGACTGAAGCTTTCTTT
CAISLGGGTEAFF
>TRBJ1-5|TRBV19|NA|NA
TGTGCCAGCTCTTCATTTGCGGGAAGGAAAAATAGCAATCAGCCCCAGCATTTT
CASSSFAGRKNSNQPQHF
>TRBJ2-3|TRBV4-1|NA|NA
TGCGCCAGCAGCCAAGATACCCCTGCAGATACGCAGTATTTT
CASSQDTPADTQYF
>TRBJ1-2|TRBV7-9|few|NA
TGTGCCAGCAGCCTCACAGGGTCTGTTCACTATGGCTACACCTTC
CASSLTGSVHYGYTF
>TRBJ2-2|TRBV2|once|NA
TGTGCCAGCTCGTACATGGGGACGAACACCGGGGAGCTGTTTTTT
CASSYMGTNTGELFF
>TRBJ2-7|TRBV13|once|NA
TGTGCCAGCAGCCCCTGGGGCGGAGAATACTATCAGTACTTC
CASSPWGGEYYQYF
>TRBJ2-2|TRBV24-1|NA|NA
TGTGCCACCAGTCCCCTGGGGGGTATCGGGGAGCTGTTTTTT
CATSPLGGIGELFF
>TRBJ2-1|TRBV10-1|NA|NA
TGCGCCAGCAGTGCGAGAGGGGGAGGGAAAAATGAGCAGTTCTTC
CASSARGGGKNEQFF
>TRBJ2-7|TRBV20-1|many|NA
TGCAGTGCTAGAGACGAGGGCCCCCTTACCGAGCAGTACTTC
CSARDEGPLTEQYF
>TRBJ1-1|TRBV19|NA|NA
TGTGCCACCGTTACCTACACTGAAGCTTTCTTT
CATVTYTEAFF
>TRBJ2-7|TRBV7-3|NA|NA
TGTGCCAGCAGCAAGGGCCGACCTTACGAGCAGTACTTC
CASSKGRPYEQYF